The clone carrying this T cell receptor beta chain has at least ten counts. TCRdb ran MiXCR on the 5' RACE reads and lists one entry per CDR3 protein. In the table there are 55,000 to 75,000 distinct CDR3 sequences, nearly 9% of which are singletons. This entry belongs to a study of spatial heterogeneity in lung cancer. Background on the study: Taken at a median of approximately 2 years after resection, follow-up PBMC samples underwent sequencing when available. Across the raw uncorrected reads, a unique TCR and UMI combination was observed, on average, more than ten times.

Regarding time point: blood at routine non-recurrence follow-up after resection. The CDR3 loop spans 14 amino acids. Germline CDR1 is KGHSH and CDR2 is LQKENI. V dropped 3 bases and J dropped 12 bases, with 21 bases sitting between them. This material consisted of PBMCs, taken at follow-up. This chain joins TRBV18 and TRBJ2-7, with D hard to call. This TCR was recovered from a female donor with early-stage non-small cell lung cancer. For the CDR3, the DNA is TGTGCCAGCTCACCTTCCGGAAGAGTACGCGAAACGTACTTC. It encodes CASSPSGRVRETYF.